This is a list of T cell receptor beta chains from one sample in a study of Ad26.COV2.S vaccination and SARS-CoV-2 variants. Measured with immunoSEQ multiplex PCR; TCRdb has only the in-frame clones, and not every one. The sample holds around 450,000 clones, about nine tenths seen once. This specimen consisted of peripheral blood, obtained in a trial of Ad26.COV2.S vaccine versus placebo. These receptors originate from a person aged 18-60 years who received the Ad26.COV2.S COVID-19 vaccine or a placebo. The CDR3 runs from the conserved cysteine through the conserved F or W. Each record gives: clone size, V gene, J gene, D gene, CDR3 DNA, CDR3 protein. A D gene is named only where the DNA matches it firmly. Where a row states a size, it is once, few, many or the class of an expanded clone; other rows omit it.

.	TRBV10-3	TRBJ2-3	.	TGTGCCAGGGATGGCACAGATACGCAGTATTTT	CARDGTDTQYF
once	TRBV11-2	TRBJ2-2	.	TGTGCCAGCACCGCGTTTTCCTACATGAACACCGGGGAGCTGTTTTTT	CASTAFSYMNTGELFF
.	TRBV5-4	TRBJ2-7	.	TGTGCCAGCAGCATTATAAGCGCAGTTCACGAGCAGTACTTC	CASSIISAVHEQYF
.	TRBV14	TRBJ2-1	.	TGTGCCAGCAGCCAAGATTTAGTCTTGCCGGGGGTCTTC	CASSQDLVLPGVF
.	TRBV29-1	TRBJ2-3	.	TGCAGCGTTTGGGGCACAGATACGCAGTATTTT	CSVWGTDTQYF
.	TRBV11-2	TRBJ2-6	.	TGTGCCAGCAGTCGAGGGAACTCTGGGGCCAACGTCCTGACTTTC	CASSRGNSGANVLTF
.	TRBV14	TRBJ1-6	.	TGTGCCAGCAGCCAGGGGGGAAACAGTTCACCCCTCCACTTT	CASSQGGNSSPLHF
.	TRBV15	TRBJ2-7	TRBD2	TGTGCCACCAGCAGAGGGACTAGCCCTTCCTACGAGCAGTACTTC	CATSRGTSPSYEQYF
.	TRBV27	TRBJ2-2	TRBD1	TGTGCCAGCACAACACGGACAGGGGGCTTTACCGGGGAGCTGTTTTTT	CASTTRTGGFTGELFF
.	TRBV5-6	TRBJ1-1	TRBD1	TGTGCCAGCAGCTGGGACAGGGCGAACACTGAAGCTTTCTTT	CASSWDRANTEAFF
.	TRBV6-2/TRBV6-3	TRBJ2-7	.	TGTGCCAGCAGTCAAAGTTACGAGCAGTACTTC	CASSQSYEQYF
few	TRBV5-1	TRBJ2-7	TRBD2	TGCGCCAGCAGCCCGGGACTAGCGGGAGTCAACGAGCAGTACTTC	CASSPGLAGVNEQYF
.	TRBV2	TRBJ2-3	TRBD2	TGTGCCTCCCGGGTTAGCGGGAGTGCAGATACGCAGTATTTT	CASRVSGSADTQYF
.	TRBV19	TRBJ1-3	.	TGTGCCAGTAGTTTATTCGGCAGCTCTGGAAACACCATATATTTT	CASSLFGSSGNTIYF
.	TRBV2	TRBJ2-5	.	TGTGCCAGCAGTGTACAGGGACAAGAGACCCAGTACTTC	CASSVQGQETQYF
.	TRBV4-3	TRBJ1-5	TRBD1	TGCGCCAGCAGCCAACCCCGGGACAGGGTATGTCTTGTCAATCAGCCCCAGCATTTT	CASSQPRDRVCLVNQPQHF
.	TRBV5-4	TRBJ1-4	.	TGTGCCAGCAGCCTCGGGACGGATGAAAAACTGTTTTTT	CASSLGTDEKLFF
.	TRBV13	TRBJ2-3	TRBD1	TGTGCCAGCAGCTCGACAGGGGCTCAGGACACAGATACGCAGTATTTT	CASSSTGAQDTDTQYF
.	TRBV13	TRBJ2-1	TRBD1	TGTGCCAGCAGCTCCCGGGACAGGGACCCCTACAATGAGCAGTTCTTC	CASSSRDRDPYNEQFF
once	TRBV28	TRBJ2-7	TRBD2	TGTGCCAGCAGTTTCCCCGGACTAGCGGGAAACTCCTACGAGCAGTACTTC	CASSFPGLAGNSYEQYF
.	TRBV7-9	TRBJ2-1	.	TGTGCCAGCAGCTTAGCGATTTATCAGGGGAATGAGCAGTTCTTC	CASSLAIYQGNEQFF
.	TRBV4-3	TRBJ2-1	.	TGCGCCAGCAGCCTACAGGATTACAATGAGCAGTTCTTC	CASSLQDYNEQFF
.	TRBV6-1	TRBJ1-2	.	TGTGCCAGCAGTGAGAACAGGGCCCTTTACGGCTACACCTTC	CASSENRALYGYTF
.	TRBV9	TRBJ1-1	.	TGTGCCAGCAGCACTAGCCAGGGTTTCACTGAAGCTTTCTTT	CASSTSQGFTEAFF
.	TRBV5-5	TRBJ2-3	.	TGTGCCAGCAGCTTGGATCTGGATACGCAGTATTTT	CASSLDLDTQYF
.	TRBV30	TRBJ2-5	.	TGTGCCTGGAGTGTATTCGGGAGCGGGGAGACCCAGTACTTC	CAWSVFGSGETQYF
.	TRBV15	TRBJ1-6	TRBD1	TGTGCCACCAGCGAGCGGGACAGGTATAATTCACCCCTCCACTTT	CATSERDRYNSPLHF
.	TRBV6-2/TRBV6-3	TRBJ1-6	TRBD1	TGTGCCAGCAGTTCCACACCTTGGACAGGAAAGAATTCACCCCTCCACTTT	CASSSTPWTGKNSPLHF
.	TRBV30	TRBJ2-7	TRBD2	TGTGCCTGGAGTACCGGGACTAGCGGTTCCAAACCCGGATACGAGCAGTACTTC	CAWSTGTSGSKPGYEQYF
.	TRBV28	TRBJ1-4	.	TGTGCCAGTTCCGGGGGAGGTAATGAAAAACTGTTTTTT	CASSGGGNEKLFF
.	TRBV25-1	TRBJ2-2	TRBD1	TGTGCCACGGACAGGGGTACCGGGGAGCTGTTTTTT	CATDRGTGELFF
.	TRBV11-2	TRBJ2-7	.	TGTGCCAGCAGCTTAGATTTCAGGTTTTCCGCCTACGAGCAGTACTTC	CASSLDFRFSAYEQYF
.	TRBV4-2	TRBJ2-2	.	TGTGCCAGCAGCCTGTATTACACCGGGGAGCTGTTTTTT	CASSLYYTGELFF
.	TRBV14	TRBJ2-7	TRBD1	TGTGCCAGCAGCCAATCGGGACAGGGGGCACGCGAGCAGTACTTC	CASSQSGQGAREQYF
.	TRBV10-2	TRBJ1-5	.	TGCGCCGGCAATCAGCCCCAGCATTTT	CAGNQPQHF
.	TRBV24-1	TRBJ2-1	.	TGTGCCACCAGTGAGGGGGTGAGCTCCTACAATGAGCAGTTCTTC	CATSEGVSSYNEQFF
.	TRBV29-1	TRBJ1-4	.	TGCAGCGTTGAAGATTCAGCAACTAATGAAAAACTGTTTTTT	CSVEDSATNEKLFF
few	TRBV14	TRBJ1-6	.	TGTGCCAGCAGCCTCAAGGGGGGATCACCCCTCCACTTT	CASSLKGGSPLHF
.	TRBV28	TRBJ2-1	TRBD2	TGTGCCAGCAGTCTAATGGGGACTAGCGGGCACAATGAGCAGTTCTTC	CASSLMGTSGHNEQFF
once	TRBV19	TRBJ1-1	.	TGTGCCAGTAGTATATTTCCAGGGGCTACTGAAGCTTTCTTT	CASSIFPGATEAFF
.	TRBV27	TRBJ2-2	TRBD1	TGTGCCAGCGGCCCCCCGGGACAGACGACGGGGGAGCTGTTTTTT	CASGPPGQTTGELFF